This TCR beta chain was identified in a study of regulatory T cells in long-lasting Graves disease. Turning to the study itself: In persistent Graves' disease, antithyroid drugs had been taken for over 5 years and TSH receptor antibodies stayed positive.

This clonotype came up a few times. Its antigen is unknown. Stated time point: persistent/refractory GD, antithyroid drugs over 5 years with positive TRAb. PBMC RNA served as the TCR library source. General study points: Samples came from peripheral blood alone, without thyroid tissue. Gene preferences differed: TRBV28, TRBJ1-2, TRBJ2-5 in persistent cases. Persistent patients had more shared public clonotypes (under 3,000) than new patients (roughly 900).

Construction of TCR beta libraries relied on iRepertoire HTBI primers and on Arm-PCR targeting CDR3 regions. Via MiXCR, TCRdb re-called the multiplex PCR reads, giving one row per CDR3 protein. The sample includes about 660,000 distinct CDR3 sequences, 25% to 35% of them seen just once. The germline gives CDR1 LNHNV, CDR2 YYDKDF (reference sequence). CDR3 length: 14 amino acids. With 3 bases clipped from V and 3 bases from J, the junction kept 3 bases outside the gene matches. The specimen was peripheral blood mononuclear cells (PBMCs), collected when the disease was refractory, from a patient treated with antithyroid drugs. The chain joins TRBV15 to TRBJ2-3; 7 bases match TRBD2. This TCR was sampled from a female donor with Graves disease. The CDR3 DNA sequence: TGTGCCACCAGCAGCCGACTAGCTACAGATACGCAGTATTTT. Translating it yields CATSSRLATDTQYF.